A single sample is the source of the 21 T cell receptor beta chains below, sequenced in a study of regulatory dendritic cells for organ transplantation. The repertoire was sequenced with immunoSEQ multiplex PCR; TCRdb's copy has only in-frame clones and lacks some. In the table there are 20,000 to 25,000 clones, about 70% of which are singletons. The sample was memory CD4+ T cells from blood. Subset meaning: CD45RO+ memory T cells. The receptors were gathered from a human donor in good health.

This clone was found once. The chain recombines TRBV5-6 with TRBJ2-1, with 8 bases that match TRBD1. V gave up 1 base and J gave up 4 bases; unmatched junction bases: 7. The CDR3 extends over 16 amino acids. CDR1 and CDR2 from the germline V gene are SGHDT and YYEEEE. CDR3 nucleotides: TGTGCCAGCAGCTTGCAGGGGGCTTTGGGATACAATGAGCAGTTCTTC. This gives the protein CASSLQGALGYNEQFF.

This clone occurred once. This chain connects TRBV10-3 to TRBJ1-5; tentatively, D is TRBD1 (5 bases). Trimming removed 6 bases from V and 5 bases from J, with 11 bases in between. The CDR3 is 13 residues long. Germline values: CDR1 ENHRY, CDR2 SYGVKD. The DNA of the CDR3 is TGTGCCATCAGCGGACAAGGGGATCAGCCCCAGCATTTT. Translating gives CAISGQGDQPQHF.

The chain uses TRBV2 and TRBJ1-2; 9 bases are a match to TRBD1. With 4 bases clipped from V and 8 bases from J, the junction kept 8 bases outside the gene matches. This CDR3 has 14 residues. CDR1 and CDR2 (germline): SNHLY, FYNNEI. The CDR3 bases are TGTGCCAGCAGTGGCAGCCGGACAGGGGTAGGCTACACCTTC. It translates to CASSGSRTGVGYTF.

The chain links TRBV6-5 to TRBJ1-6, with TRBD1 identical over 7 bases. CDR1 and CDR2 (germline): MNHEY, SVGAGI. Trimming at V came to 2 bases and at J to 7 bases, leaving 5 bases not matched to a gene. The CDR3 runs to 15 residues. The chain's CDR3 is CASSYQTGRNSPLHF. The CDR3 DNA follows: TGTGCCAGCAGTTACCAGACAGGGCGAAATTCACCCCTCCACTTT.

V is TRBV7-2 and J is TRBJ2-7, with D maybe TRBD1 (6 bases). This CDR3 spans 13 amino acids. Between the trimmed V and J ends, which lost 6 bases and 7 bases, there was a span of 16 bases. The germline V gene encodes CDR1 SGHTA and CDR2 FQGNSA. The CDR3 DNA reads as TGTGCCAGCAGTTTACAGGGTGCGCGGGAGCAGTACTTC. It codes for CASSLQGAREQYF.

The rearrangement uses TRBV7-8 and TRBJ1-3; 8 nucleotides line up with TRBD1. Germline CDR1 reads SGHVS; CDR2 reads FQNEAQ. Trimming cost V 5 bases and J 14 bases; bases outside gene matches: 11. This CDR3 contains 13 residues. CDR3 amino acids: CASSQGGQAKVYF. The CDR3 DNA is TGTGCCAGCAGCCAGGGGGGACAGGCAAAAGTATATTTT.

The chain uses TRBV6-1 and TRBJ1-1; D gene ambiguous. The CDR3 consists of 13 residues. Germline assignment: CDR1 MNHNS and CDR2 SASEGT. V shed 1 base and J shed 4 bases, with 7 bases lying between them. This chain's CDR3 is CASSEGGGTEAFF. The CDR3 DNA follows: TGTGCCAGCAGTGAAGGGGGAGGCACTGAAGCTTTCTTT.

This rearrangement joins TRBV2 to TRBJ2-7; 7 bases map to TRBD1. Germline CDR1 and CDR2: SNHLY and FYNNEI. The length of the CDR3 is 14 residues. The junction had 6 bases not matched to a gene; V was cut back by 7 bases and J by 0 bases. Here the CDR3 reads CASKGARSSYEQYF. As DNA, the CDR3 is TGTGCCAGCAAGGGGGCCCGGTCCTCCTACGAGCAGTACTTC.

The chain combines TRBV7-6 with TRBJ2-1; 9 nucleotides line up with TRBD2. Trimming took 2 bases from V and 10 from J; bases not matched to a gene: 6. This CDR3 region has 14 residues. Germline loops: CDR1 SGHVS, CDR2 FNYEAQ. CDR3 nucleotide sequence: TGTGCCAGCAGCTTAAGTGGGACTAGCTTCGAGCAGTTCTTC. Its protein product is CASSLSGTSFEQFF.

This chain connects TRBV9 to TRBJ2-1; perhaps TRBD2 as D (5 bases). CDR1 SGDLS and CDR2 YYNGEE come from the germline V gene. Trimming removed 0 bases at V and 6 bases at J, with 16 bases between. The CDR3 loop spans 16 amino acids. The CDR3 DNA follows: TGTGCCAGCAGCGTAGCCTTCACTAGGATGGGCAATGAGCAGTTCTTC. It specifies CASSVAFTRMGNEQFF.

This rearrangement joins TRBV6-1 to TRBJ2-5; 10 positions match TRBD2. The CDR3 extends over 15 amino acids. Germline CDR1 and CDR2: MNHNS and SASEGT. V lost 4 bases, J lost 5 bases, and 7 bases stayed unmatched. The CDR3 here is CASSGNSGGVETQYF. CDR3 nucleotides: TGTGCCAGCAGTGGAAACAGCGGGGGGGTTGAGACCCAGTACTTC.

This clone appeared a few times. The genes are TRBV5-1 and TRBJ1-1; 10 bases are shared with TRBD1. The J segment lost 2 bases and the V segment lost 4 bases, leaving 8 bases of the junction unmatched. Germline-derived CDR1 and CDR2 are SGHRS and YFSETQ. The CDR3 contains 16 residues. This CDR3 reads CASSQLGQGGNTEAFF. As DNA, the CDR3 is TGCGCCAGCAGCCAGCTTGGACAGGGGGGTAACACTGAAGCTTTCTTT.

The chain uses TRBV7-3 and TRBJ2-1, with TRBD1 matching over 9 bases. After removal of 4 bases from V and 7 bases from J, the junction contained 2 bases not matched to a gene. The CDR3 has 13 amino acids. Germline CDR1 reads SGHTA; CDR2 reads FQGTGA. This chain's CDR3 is CASSSDRGNEQFF. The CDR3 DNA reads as TGTGCCAGCAGCTCGGACAGGGGAAATGAGCAGTTCTTC.

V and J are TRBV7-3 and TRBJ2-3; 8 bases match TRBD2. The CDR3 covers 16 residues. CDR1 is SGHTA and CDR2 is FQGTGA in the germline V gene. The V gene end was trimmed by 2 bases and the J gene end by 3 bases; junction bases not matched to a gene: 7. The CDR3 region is CASSLGRGAGTDTQYF. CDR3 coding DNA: TGTGCCAGCAGCTTAGGGCGGGGGGCCGGGACAGATACGCAGTATTTT.

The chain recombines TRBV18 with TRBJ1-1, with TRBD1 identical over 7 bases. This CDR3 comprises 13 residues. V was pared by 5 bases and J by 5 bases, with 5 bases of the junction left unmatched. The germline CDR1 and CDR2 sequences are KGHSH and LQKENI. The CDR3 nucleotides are TGTGCCAGCTCATCCGACAGGGTTACTGAAGCTTTCTTT. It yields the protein CASSSDRVTEAFF.

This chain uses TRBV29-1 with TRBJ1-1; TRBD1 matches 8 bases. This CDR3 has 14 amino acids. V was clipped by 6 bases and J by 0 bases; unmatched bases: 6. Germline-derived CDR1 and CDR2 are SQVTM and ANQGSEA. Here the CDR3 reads CSVAGQGLNTEAFF. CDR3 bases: TGCAGCGTGGCCGGACAGGGATTGAACACTGAAGCTTTCTTT.

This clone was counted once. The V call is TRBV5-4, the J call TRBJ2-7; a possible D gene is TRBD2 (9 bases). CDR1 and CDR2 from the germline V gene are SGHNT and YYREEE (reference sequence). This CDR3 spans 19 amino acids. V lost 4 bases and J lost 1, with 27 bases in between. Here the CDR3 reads CASSRGGGFGTGASYEQYF. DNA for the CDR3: TGTGCCAGCAGCCGCGGGGGGGGGTTTGGGACAGGCGCTTCCTACGAGCAGTACTTC.

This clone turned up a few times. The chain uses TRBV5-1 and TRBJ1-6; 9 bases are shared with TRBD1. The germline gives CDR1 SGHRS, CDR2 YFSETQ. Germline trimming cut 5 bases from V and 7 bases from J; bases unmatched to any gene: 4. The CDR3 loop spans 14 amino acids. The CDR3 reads CASRTGGENSPLHF. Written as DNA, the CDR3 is TGCGCCAGCAGAACAGGGGGCGAAAATTCACCCCTCCACTTT.

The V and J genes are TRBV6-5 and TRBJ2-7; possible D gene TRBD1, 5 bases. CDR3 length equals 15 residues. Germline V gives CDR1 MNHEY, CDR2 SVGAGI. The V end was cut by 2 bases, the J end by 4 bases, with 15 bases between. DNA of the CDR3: TGTGCCAGCAGTTACCCCGAAGGAAGGGGATACGAGCAGTACTTC. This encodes CASSYPEGRGYEQYF.

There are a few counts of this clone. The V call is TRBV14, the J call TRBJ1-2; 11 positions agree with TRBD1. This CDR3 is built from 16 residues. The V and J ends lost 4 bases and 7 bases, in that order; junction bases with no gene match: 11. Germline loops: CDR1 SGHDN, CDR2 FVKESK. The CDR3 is CASSPGTGGTFGGYTF. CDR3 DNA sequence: TGTGCCAGCAGCCCCGGGACAGGGGGTACTTTTGGTGGCTACACCTTC.

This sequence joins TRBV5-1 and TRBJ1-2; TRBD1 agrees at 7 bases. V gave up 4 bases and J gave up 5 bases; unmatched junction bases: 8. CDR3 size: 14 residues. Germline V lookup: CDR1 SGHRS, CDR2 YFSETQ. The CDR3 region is CASSLQGDRYGYTF. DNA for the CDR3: TGCGCCAGCAGCCTGCAGGGGGATAGGTATGGCTACACCTTC. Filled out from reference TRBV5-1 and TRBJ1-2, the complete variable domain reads KAGVTQTPRYLIKTRGQQVTLSCSPISGHRSVSWYQQTPGQGLQFLFEYFSETQRNKGNFPGRFSGRQFSNSRSEMNVSTLELGDSALYLCASSLQGDRYGYTFGSGTRLTVV.